This TCR beta chain was observed in a study of vaccination and CD4 T cells after COVID-19. The treatment here: 10-day PBMC culture with coronavirus spike peptide pools or control peptides (ViraFEST assay). This clonotype was counted only a few times. Its antigen remains unidentified. Sequence at one end of the junction differs from germline and may be a read error. Germline CDR1 DFQATT, CDR2 SNEGSKA (reference sequence). CDR3 size: 17 residues. The Oncomine TCR Beta short-read assay sequenced DNA from cultured CD4+ T cells. A single record per CDR3 protein comes from TCRdb applying MiXCR to the PCR reads. This table holds 9,500 to 15,000 distinct CDR3 sequences, around 48% found once.

This chain uses TRBV20-1 with TRBJ1-5, with a possible D match to TRBD1 (6 bases). This TCR was sampled from a human donor who had recovered from COVID-19. The sequencing sample was made of CD4+ T cells from blood, cultured in vitro. CDR3 nucleotides: TGCAGTGCTAGAGTTAATGTGGGGGGGCAGGGCAACCAGCCCCAGCATTTT. It is translated as CSARVNVGGQGNQPQHF.